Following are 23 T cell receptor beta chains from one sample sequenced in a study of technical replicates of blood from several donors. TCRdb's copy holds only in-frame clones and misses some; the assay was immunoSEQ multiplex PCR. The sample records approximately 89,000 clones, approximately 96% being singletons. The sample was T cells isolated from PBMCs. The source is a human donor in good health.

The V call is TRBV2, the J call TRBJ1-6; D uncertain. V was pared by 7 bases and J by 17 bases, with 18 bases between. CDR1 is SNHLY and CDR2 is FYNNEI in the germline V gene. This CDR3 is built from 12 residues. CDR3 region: CASTLSGSHFHF. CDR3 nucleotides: TGTGCCAGCACCCTATCCGGGTCCCATTTCCACTTT.

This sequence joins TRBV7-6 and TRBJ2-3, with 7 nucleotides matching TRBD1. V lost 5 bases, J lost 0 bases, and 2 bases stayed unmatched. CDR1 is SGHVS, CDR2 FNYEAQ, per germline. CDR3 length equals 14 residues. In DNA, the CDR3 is TGTGCCAGCAGCCGGGACAGAAGCACAGATACGCAGTATTTT. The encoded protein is CASSRDRSTDTQYF.

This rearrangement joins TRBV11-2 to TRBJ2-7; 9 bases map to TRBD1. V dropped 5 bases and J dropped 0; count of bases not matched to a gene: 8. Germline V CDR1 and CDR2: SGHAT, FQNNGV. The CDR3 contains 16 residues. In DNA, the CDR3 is TGTGCCAGCAGCCCCCGGACAGGGGCCAGCTCCTACGAGCAGTACTTC. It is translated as CASSPRTGASSYEQYF.

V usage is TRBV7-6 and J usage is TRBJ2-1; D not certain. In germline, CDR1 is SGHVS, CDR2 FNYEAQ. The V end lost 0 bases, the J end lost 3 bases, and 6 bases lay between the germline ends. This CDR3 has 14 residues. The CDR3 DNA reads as TGTGCCAGCAGCTTAGCGGAGCGCTACAATGAGCAGTTCTTC. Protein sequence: CASSLAERYNEQFF.

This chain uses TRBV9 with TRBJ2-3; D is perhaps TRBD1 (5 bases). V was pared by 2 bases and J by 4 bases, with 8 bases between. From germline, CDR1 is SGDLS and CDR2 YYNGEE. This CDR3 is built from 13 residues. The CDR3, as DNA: TGTGCCAGCAGCGTTTCACAGGCAGATACGCAGTATTTT. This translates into CASSVSQADTQYF.

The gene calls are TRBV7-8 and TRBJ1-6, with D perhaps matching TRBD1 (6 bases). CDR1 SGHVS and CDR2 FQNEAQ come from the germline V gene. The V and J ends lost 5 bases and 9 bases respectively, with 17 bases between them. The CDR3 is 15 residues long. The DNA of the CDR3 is TGTGCCAGCAGCCAAGGGGGGGGGCGTCGTTCACCCCTCCACTTT. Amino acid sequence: CASSQGGGRRSPLHF.

CDR3 loop: CATSRVQGIGGNQPQHF. DNA for the CDR3: TGTGCCACCAGCAGAGTTCAGGGAATAGGCGGCAATCAGCCCCAGCATTTT. The genes are TRBV15 and TRBJ1-5; tentatively, D is TRBD1 (5 bases). V was pared by 1 base and J by 2 bases, with 15 bases between. Per the germline V gene, CDR1 is LNHNV and CDR2 is YYDKDF (reference sequence). There are 17 residues in the CDR3.

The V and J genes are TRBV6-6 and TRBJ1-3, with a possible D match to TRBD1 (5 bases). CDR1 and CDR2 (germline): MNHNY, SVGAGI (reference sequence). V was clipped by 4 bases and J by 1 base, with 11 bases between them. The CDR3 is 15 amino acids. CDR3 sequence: CASSSYRGSGNTIYF. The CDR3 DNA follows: TGTGCCAGCAGTTCCTACCGGGGGTCTGGAAACACCATATATTTT.

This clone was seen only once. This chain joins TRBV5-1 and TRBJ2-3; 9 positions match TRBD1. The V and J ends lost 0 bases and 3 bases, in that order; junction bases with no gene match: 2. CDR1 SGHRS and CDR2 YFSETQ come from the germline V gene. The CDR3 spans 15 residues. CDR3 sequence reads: CASSLAGTGTDTQYF. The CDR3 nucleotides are TGCGCCAGCAGCTTGGCCGGGACAGGGACAGATACGCAGTATTTT.

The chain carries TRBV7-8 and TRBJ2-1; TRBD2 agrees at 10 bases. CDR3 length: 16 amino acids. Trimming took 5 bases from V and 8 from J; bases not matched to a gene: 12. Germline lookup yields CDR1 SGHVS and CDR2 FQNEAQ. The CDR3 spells CASSLRTLAGLDEQFF. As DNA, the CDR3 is TGTGCCAGCAGCCTTAGAACACTAGCGGGGTTGGATGAGCAGTTCTTC.

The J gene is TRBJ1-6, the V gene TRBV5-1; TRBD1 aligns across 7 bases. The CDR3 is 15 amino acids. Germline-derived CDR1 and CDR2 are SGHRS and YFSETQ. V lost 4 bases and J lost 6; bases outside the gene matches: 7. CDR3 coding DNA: TGCGCCAGCAGCCAGGGACAGACGGGTAATTCACCCCTCCACTTT. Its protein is CASSQGQTGNSPLHF.

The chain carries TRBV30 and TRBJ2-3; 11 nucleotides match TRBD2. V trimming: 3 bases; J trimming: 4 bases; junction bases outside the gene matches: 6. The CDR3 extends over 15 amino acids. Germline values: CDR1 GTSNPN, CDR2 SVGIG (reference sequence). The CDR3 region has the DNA TGTGCCTGGAGCGGTAGCGGGGGGGCATCAGATACGCAGTATTTT. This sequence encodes CAWSGSGGASDTQYF.

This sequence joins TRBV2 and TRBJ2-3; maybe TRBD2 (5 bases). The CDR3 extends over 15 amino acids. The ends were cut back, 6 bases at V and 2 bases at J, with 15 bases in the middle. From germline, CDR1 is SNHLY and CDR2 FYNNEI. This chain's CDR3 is CASRISDTHTDTQYF. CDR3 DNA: TGTGCCAGCAGGATTAGCGATACCCACACAGATACGCAGTATTTT.

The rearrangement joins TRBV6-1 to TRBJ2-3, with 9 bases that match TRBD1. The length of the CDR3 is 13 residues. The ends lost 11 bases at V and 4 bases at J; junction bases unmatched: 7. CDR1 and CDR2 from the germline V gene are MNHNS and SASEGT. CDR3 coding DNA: TGTGCCGGGGGACAGGGCTATGCAGATACGCAGTATTTT. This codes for CAGGQGYADTQYF.

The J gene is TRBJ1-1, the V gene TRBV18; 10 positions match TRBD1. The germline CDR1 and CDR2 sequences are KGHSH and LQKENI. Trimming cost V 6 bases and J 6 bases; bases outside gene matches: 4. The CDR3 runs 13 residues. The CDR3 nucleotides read TGTGCCAGCTCGCGGGACAGGGGCGCTGAAGCTTTCTTT. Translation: CASSRDRGAEAFF.

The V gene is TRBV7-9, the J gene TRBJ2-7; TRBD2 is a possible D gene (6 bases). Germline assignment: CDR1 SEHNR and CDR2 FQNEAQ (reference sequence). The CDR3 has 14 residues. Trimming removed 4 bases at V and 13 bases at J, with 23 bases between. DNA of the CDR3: TGTGCCAGCAGCTCGACTAAGCGACTAGTGGGGCTTTACTTC. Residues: CASSSTKRLVGLYF.

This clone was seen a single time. CDR3 loop: CASRPSGRITGELFF. Written as DNA, the CDR3 is TGTGCCAGCAGACCTAGCGGGAGGATAACCGGGGAGCTGTTTTTT. The V call is TRBV28, the J call TRBJ2-2, with TRBD2 matching over 11 bases. The CDR3 loop spans 15 amino acids. Losses at the gene ends were 6 bases for V and 5 bases for J; bases not matched to a gene: 5. The germline V gene encodes CDR1 MDHEN and CDR2 SYDVKM.

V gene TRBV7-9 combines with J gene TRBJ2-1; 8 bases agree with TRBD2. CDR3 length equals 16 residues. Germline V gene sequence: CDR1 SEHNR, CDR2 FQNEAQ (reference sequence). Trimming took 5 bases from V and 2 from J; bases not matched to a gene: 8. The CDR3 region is CASSPTGTRTYNEQFF. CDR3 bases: TGTGCCAGCAGCCCTACGGGGACTAGGACCTACAATGAGCAGTTCTTC.

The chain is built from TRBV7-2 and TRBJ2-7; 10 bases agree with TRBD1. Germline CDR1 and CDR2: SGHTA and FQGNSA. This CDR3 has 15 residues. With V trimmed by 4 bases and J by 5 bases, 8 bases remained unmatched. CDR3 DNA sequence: TGTGCCAGCAGCTACACCGGGACAGGGGCCCACGAGCAGTACTTC. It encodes CASSYTGTGAHEQYF.

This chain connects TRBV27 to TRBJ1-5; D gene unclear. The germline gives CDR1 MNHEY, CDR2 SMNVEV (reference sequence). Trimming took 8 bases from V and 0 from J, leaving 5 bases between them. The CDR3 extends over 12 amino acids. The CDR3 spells CASWASNQPQHF. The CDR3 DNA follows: TGTGCCAGCTGGGCTAGCAATCAGCCCCAGCATTTT.

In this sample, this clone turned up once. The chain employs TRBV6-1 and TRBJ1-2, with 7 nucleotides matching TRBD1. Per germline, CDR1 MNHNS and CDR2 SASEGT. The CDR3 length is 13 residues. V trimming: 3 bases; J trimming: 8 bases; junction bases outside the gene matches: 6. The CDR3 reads CASSDTGAWGYTF. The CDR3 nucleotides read TGTGCCAGCAGTGATACAGGGGCGTGGGGCTACACCTTC.

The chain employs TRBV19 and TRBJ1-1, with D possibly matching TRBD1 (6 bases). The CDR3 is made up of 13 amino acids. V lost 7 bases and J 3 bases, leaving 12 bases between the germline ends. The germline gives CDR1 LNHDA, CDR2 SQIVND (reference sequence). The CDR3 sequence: CASTPGADTEAFF. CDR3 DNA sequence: TGTGCCAGTACCCCAGGGGCGGACACTGAAGCTTTCTTT. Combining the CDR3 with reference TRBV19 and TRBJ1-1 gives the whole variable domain DGGITQSPKYLFRKEGQNVTLSCEQNLNHDAMYWYRQDPGQGLRLIYYSQIVNDFQKGDIAEGYSVSREKKESFPLTVTSAQKNPTAFYLCASTPGADTEAFFGQGTRLTVV.

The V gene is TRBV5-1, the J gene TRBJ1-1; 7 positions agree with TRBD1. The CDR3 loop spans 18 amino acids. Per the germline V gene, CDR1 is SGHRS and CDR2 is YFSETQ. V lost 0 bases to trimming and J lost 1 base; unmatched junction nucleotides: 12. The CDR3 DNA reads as TGCGCCAGCAGCTTGGAGGGGGCGTTGGGCAGGGCGAACACTGAAGCTTTCTTT. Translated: CASSLEGALGRANTEAFF.